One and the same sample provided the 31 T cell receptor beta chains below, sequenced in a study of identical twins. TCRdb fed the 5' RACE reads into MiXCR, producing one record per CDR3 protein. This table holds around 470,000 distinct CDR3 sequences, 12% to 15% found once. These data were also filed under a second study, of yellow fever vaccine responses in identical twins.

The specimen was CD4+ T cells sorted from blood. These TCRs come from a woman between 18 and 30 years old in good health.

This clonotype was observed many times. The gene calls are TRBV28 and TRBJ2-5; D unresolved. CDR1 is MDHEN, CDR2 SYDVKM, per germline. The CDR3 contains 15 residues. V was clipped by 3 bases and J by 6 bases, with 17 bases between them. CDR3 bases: TGTGCCAGCAGTTTGAATGACCAGATTGGGAAGACCCAGTACTTC. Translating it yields CASSLNDQIGKTQYF.

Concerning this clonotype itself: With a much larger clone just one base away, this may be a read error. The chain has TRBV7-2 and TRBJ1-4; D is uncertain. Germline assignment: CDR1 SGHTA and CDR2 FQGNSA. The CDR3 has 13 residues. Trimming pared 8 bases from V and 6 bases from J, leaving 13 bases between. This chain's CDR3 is CASRTLGDEKLFF. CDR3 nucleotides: TGTGCCAGCCGCACCCTCGGTGATGAAAAACTGTTTTTT.

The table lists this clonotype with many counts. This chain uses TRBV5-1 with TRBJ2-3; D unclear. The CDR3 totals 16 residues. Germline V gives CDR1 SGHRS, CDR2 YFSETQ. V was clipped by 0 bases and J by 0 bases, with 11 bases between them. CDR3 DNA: TGCGCCAGCAGCTTGGCCTTGCAGGCTAGCACAGATACGCAGTATTTT. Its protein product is CASSLALQASTDTQYF.

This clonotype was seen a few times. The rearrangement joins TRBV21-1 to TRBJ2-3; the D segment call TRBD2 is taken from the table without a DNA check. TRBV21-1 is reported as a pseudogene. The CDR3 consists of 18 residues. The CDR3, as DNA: TGTGCCAGCAGCAAAGTCCCCGCAAGGGTTAGCGTAGCAGATACGCAGTATTTT. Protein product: CASSKVPARVSVADTQYF.

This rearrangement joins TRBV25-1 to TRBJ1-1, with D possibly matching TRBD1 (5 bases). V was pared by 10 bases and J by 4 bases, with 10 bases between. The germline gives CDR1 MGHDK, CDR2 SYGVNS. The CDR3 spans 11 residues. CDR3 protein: CATSQGTEAFF. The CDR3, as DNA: TGTGCCACTTCCCAGGGCACTGAAGCTTTCTTT.

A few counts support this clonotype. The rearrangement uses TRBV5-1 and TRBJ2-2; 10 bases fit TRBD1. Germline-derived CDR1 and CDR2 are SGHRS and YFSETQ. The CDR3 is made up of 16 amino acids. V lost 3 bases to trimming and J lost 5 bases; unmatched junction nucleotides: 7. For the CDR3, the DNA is TGCGCCAGCAGCTCGACAGGGGGCCTAAGGACCGGGGAGCTGTTTTTT. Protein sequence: CASSSTGGLRTGELFF.

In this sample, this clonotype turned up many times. CDR3 protein: CASSLGERRSYEQYF. As DNA, the CDR3 is TGTGCCAGCAGCTTAGGTGAGCGGAGGAGCTACGAGCAGTACTTC. The chain links TRBV7-8 to TRBJ2-7, with a tentative D call TRBD2 (5 bases). Germline lookup yields CDR1 SGHVS and CDR2 FQNEAQ. The length of the CDR3 is 15 residues. The V gene lost 1 base and the J gene lost 3 bases, with 13 bases spanning the gap.

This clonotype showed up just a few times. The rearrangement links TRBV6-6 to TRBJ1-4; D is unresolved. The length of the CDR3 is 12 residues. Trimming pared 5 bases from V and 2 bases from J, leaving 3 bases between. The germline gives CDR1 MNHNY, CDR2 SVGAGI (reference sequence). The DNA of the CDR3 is TGTGCCAGCAGTAAGACTAATGAAAAACTGTTTTTT. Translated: CASSKTNEKLFF.

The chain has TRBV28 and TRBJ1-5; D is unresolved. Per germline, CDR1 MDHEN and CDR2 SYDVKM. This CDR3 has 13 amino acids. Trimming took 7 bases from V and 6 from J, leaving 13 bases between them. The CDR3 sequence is CASTAGWAQPQHF. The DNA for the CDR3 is TGTGCCAGCACGGCCGGGTGGGCTCAGCCCCAGCATTTT.

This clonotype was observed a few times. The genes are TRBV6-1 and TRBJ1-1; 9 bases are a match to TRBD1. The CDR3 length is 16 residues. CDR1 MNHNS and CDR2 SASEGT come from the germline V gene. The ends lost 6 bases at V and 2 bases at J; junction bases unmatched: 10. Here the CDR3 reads CASRRLPGQGNTEAFF. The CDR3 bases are TGTGCCAGCAGAAGACTACCGGGACAGGGTAACACTGAAGCTTTCTTT.

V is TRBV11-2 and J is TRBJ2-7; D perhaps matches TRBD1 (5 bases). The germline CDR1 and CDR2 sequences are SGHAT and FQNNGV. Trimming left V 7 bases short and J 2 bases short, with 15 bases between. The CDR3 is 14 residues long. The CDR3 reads CASNPTDNPYEQYF. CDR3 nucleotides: TGTGCCAGCAACCCTACGGACAACCCCTACGAGCAGTACTTC.

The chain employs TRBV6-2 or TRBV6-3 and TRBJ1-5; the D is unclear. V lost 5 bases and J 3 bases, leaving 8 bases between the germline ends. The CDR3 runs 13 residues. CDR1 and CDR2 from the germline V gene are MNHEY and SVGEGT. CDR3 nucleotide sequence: TGTGCCAGCAGTGGGCGGTTCAATCAGCCCCAGCATTTT. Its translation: CASSGRFNQPQHF.

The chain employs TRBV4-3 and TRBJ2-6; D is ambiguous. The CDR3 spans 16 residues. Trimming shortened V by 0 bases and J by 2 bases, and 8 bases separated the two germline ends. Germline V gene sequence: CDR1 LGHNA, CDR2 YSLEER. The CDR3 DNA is TGCGCCAGCAGCCAAGATCACCCGCCTGGGGCCAACGTCCTGACTTTC. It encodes CASSQDHPPGANVLTF.

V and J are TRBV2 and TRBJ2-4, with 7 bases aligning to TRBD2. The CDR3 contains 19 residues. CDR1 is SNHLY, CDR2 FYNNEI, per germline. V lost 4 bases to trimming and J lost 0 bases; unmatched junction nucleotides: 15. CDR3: CASSVASGYQILAKNIQYF. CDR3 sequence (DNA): TGTGCCAGCAGTGTGGCTAGCGGATACCAAATTTTAGCCAAAAACATTCAGTACTTC.

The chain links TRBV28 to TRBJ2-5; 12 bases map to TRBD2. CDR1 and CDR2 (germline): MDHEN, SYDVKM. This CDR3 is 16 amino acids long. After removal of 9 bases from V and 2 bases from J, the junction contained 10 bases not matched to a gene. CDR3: CASQTSGRVGQETQYF. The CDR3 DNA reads TGTGCCAGTCAGACTAGCGGGAGAGTTGGACAAGAGACCCAGTACTTC.

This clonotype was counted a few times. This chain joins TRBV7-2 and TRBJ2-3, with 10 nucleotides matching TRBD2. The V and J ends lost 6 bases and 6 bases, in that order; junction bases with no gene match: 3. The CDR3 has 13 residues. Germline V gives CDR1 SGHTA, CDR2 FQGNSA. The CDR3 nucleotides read TGTGCCAGCAGGGGGACTAGCGCGGATACGCAGTATTTT. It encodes CASRGTSADTQYF. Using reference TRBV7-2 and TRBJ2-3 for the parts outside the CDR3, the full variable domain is GAGVSQSPSNKVTEKGKDVELRCDPISGHTALYWYRQSLGQGLEFLIYFQGNSAPDKSGLPSDRFSAERTGGSVSTLTIQRTQQEDSAVYLCASRGTSADTQYFGPGTRLTVL.

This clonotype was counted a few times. CDR3 DNA sequence: TGTGCCAGCAGCCGAGGGTTATGGGATTCACCCCTCCACTTT. Its protein product is CASSRGLWDSPLHF. This rearrangement joins TRBV7-8 to TRBJ1-6; D not resolved. This CDR3 is 14 amino acids long. CDR1 and CDR2 (germline): SGHVS, FQNEAQ. Trimming pared 5 bases from V and 8 bases from J, leaving 13 bases between.

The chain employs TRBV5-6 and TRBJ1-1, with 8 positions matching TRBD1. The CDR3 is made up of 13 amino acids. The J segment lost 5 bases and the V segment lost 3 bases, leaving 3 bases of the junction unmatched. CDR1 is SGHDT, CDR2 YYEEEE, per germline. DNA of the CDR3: TGTGCCAGCAGCTACAGGGGGAAGACTGAAGCTTTCTTT. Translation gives CASSYRGKTEAFF. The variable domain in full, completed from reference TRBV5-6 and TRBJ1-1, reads DAGVTQSPTHLIKTRGQQVTLRCSPKSGHDTVSWYQQALGQGPQFIFQYYEEEERQRGNFPDRFSGHQFPNYSSELNVNALLLGDSALYLCASSYRGKTEAFFGQGTRLTVV.

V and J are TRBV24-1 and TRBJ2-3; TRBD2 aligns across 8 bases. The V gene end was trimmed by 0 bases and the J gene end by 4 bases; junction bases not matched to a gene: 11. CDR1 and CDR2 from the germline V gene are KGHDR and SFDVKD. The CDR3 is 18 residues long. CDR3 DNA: TGTGCCACCAGTGATTTGTCGGGACTAGGTGGAGGGTCAGATACGCAGTATTTT. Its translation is CATSDLSGLGGGSDTQYF.

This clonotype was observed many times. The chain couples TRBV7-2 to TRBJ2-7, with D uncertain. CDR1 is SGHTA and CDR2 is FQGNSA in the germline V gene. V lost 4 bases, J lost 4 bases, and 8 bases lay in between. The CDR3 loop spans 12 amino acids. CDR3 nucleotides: TGTGCCAGCAGCTCAAAAGTTTACGAGCAGTACTTC. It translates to CASSSKVYEQYF.

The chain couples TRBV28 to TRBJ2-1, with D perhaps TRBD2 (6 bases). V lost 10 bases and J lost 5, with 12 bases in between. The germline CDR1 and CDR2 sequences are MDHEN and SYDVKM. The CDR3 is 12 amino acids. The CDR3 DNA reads TGTGCCATAAACCGGGAGAACAATGAGCAGTTCTTC. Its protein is CAINRENNEQFF.

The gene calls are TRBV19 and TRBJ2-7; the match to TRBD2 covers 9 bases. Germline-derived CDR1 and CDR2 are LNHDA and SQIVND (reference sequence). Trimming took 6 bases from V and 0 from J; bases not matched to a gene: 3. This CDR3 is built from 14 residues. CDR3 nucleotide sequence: TGTGCCAGTAGCGATAGCGGGGGCTCCTACGAGCAGTACTTC. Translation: CASSDSGGSYEQYF.

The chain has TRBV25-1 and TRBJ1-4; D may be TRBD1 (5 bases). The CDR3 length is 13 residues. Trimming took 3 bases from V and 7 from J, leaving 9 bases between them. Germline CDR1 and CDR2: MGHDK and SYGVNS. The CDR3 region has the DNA TGTGCCAGCAGTGATAGGGGAAGTGAAAAACTGTTTTTT. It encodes CASSDRGSEKLFF.

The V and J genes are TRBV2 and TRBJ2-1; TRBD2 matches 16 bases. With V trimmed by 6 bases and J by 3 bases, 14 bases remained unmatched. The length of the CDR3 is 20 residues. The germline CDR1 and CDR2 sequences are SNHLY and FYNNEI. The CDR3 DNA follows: TGTGCCAGCAGACCCATCGGCGGGACTAGCGGGGGGGCCGGCTACAATGAGCAGTTCTTC. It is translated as CASRPIGGTSGGAGYNEQFF.

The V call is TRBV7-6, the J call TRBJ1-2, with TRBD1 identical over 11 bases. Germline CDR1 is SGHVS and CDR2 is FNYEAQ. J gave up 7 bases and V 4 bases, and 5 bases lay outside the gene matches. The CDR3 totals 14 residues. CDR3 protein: CASSSGTGGIGYTF. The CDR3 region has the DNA TGTGCCAGCAGCTCCGGGACAGGGGGAATTGGCTACACCTTC.

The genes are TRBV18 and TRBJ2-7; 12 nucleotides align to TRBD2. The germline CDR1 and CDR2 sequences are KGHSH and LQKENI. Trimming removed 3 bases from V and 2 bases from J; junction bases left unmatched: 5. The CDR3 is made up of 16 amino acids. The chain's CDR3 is CASSPLPSGGAYEQYF. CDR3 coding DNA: TGTGCCAGCTCACCTCTTCCTAGCGGGGGGGCCTACGAGCAGTACTTC.

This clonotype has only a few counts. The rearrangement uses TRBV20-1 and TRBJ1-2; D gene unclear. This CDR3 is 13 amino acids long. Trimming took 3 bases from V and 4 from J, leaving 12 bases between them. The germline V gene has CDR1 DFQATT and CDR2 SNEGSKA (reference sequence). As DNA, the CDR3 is TGCAGTGCTAGGGACTCCCGGGCCTATGGCTACACCTTC. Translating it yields CSARDSRAYGYTF.

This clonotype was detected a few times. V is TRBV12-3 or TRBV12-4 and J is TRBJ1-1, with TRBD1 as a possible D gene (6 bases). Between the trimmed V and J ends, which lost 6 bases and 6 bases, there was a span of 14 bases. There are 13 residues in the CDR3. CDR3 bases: TGTGCCAGCAGCGTTACAGGGACTGCTGAAGCTTTCTTT. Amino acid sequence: CASSVTGTAEAFF.

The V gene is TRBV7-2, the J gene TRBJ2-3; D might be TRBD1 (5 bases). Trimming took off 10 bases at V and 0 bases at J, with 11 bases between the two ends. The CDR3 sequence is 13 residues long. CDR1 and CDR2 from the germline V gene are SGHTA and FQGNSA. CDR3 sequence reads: CATQRQSTDTQYF. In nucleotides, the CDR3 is TGTGCCACCCAGCGACAGAGCACAGATACGCAGTATTTT. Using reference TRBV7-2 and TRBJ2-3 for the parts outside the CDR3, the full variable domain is GAGVSQSPSNKVTEKGKDVELRCDPISGHTALYWYRQSLGQGLEFLIYFQGNSAPDKSGLPSDRFSAERTGGSVSTLTIQRTQQEDSAVYLCATQRQSTDTQYFGPGTRLTVL.

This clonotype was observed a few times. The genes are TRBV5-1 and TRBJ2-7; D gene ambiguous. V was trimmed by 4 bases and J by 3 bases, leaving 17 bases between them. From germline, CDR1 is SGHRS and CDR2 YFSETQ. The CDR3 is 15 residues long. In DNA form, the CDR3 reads TGCGCCAGCAGCCCGAAACTGACCTCAGGCTACGAGCAGTACTTC. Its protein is CASSPKLTSGYEQYF.

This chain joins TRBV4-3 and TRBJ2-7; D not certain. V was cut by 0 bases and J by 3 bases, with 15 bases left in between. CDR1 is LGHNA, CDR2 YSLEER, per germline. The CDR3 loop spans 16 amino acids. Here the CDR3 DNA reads TGCGCCAGCAGCCAAGAAATCAGGCAGAATCTCTACGAGCAGTACTTC. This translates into CASSQEIRQNLYEQYF.